This TCR beta chain was identified in a study of naive and memory T cell subsets. Germline V gene lookup returns CDR1 SQVTM and CDR2 ANQGSEA. CDR3 size: 11 residues. V lost 2 bases to trimming and J lost 6 bases, with 7 bases between them. Both TRBC1 and TRBC2 were covered by a beta constant-region primer of two equimolar oligonucleotides. The ligated cDNA underwent four PCR rounds using SP2 and nested alpha and beta constant-region primers. Via MiXCR, TCRdb re-called the UMI-ligation and nested PCR reads, giving one row per CDR3 protein. The sample has about 82,000 distinct CDR3 sequences; about 8.2% are singletons.

The clonotype originates from a human donor in good health. Sequencing was performed on naive CD8+ T cells from blood. The V call is TRBV29-1, the J call TRBJ1-2; possibly TRBD1 for D (5 bases). CDR3 protein: CSVERGNGYTF. CDR3 DNA: TGCAGCGTTGAAAGGGGCAATGGCTACACCTTC.